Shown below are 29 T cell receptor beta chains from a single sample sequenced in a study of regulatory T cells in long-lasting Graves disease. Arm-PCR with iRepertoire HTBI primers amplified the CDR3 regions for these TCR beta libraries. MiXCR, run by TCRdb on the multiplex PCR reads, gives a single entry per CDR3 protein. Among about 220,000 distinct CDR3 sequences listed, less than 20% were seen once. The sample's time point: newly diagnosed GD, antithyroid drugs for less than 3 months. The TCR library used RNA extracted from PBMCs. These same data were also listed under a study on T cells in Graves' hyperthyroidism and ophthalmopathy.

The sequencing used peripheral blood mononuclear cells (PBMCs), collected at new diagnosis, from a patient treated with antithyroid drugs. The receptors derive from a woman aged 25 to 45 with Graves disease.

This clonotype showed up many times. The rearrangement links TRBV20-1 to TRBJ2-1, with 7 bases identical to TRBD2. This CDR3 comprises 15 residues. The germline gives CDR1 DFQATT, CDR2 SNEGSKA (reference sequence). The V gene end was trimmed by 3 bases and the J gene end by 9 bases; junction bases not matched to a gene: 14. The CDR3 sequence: CSASSPGLSRGEQFF. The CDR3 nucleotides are TGCAGTGCTAGCTCACCGGGACTATCGAGGGGTGAGCAGTTCTTC.

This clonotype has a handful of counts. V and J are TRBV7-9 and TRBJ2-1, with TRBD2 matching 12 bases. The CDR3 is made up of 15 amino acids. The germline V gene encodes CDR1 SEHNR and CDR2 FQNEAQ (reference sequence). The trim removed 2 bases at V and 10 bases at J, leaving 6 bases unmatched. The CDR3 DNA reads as TGTGCCAGCAGCTTATCTAGCGGGAGGGCCCAAGAGCAGTTCTTC. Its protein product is CASSLSSGRAQEQFF.

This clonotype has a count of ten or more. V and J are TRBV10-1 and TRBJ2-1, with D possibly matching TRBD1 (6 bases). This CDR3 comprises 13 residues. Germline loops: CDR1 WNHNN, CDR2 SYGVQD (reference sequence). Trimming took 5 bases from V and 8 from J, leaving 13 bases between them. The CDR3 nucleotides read TGCGCCAGCAGTCGACAGGTTTTGGATGAGCAGTTCTTC. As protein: CASSRQVLDEQFF.

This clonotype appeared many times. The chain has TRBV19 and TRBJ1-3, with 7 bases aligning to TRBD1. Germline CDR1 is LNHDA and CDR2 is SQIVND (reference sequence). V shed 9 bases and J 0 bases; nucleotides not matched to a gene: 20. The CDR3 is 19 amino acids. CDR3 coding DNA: TGTGCCAGCACCCGCGGCCTCGGGACAGTCCTACCCTCTGGAAACACCATATATTTT. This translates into CASTRGLGTVLPSGNTIYF.

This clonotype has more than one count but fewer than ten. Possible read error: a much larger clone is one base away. Here the CDR3 reads CASSSRQGGADEQSF. The CDR3 bases are TGTGCCAGCAGCTCAAGACAGGGGGGGGCGGATGAGCAGTCCTTC. The genes are TRBV11-1 and TRBJ2-1; 9 positions agree with TRBD1. This CDR3 region has 15 residues. The germline V gene encodes CDR1 SGHAT and CDR2 FQDESV (reference sequence).

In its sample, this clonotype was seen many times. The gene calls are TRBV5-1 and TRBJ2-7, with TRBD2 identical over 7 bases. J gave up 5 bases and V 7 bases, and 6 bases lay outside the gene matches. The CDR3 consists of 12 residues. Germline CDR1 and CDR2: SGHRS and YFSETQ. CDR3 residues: CASGGSLNEQYF. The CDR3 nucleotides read TGCGCCAGCGGCGGGAGTTTAAACGAGCAGTACTTC.

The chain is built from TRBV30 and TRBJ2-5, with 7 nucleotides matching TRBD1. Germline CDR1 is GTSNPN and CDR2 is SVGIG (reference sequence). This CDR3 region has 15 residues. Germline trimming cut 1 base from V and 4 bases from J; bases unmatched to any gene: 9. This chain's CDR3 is CAWSENQGVGETQYF. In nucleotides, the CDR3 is TGTGCCTGGAGTGAAAATCAGGGGGTGGGAGAGACCCAGTACTTC. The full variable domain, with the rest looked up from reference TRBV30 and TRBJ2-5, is SQTIHQWPATLVQPVGSPLSLECTVEGTSNPNLYWYRQAAGRGLQLLFYSVGIGQISSEVPQNLSASRPQDRQFILSSKKLLLSDSGFYLCAWSENQGVGETQYFGPGTRLLVL.

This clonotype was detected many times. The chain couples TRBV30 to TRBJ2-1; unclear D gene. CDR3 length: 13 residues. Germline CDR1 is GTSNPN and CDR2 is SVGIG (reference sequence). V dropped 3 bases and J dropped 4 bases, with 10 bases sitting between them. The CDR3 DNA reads TGTGCCTGGAGCCTATACGGTTACAATGAGCAGTTCTTC. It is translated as CAWSLYGYNEQFF.

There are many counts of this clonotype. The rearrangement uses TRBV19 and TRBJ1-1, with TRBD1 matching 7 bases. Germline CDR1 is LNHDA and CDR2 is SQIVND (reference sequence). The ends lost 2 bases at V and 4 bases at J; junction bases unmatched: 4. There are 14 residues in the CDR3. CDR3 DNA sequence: TGTGCCAGTAGTATAACAGGGGCCGGCACTGAAGCTTTCTTT. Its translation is CASSITGAGTEAFF.

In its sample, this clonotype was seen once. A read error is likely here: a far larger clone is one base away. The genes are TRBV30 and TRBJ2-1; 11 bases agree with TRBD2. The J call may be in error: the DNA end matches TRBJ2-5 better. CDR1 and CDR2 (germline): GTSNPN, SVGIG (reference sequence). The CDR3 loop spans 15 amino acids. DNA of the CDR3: TGTGCCCGGAGCCCAACTAGCGGGGGACAAGAGACCCAGTACTTC. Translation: CARSPTSGGQETQYF.

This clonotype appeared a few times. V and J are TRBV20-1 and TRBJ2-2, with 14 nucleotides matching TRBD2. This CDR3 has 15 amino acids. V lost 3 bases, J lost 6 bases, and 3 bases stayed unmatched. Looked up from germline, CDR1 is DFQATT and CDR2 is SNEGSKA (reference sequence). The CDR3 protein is CSARGLAGESGELFF. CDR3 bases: TGCAGTGCTAGGGGACTAGCGGGAGAGTCCGGGGAGCTGTTTTTT.

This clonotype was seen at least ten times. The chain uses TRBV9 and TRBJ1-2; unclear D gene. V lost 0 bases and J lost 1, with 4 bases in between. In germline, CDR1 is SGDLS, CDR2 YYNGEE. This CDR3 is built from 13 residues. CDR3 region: CASSVGSNYGYTF. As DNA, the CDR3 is TGTGCCAGCAGCGTAGGCAGTAACTATGGCTACACCTTC.

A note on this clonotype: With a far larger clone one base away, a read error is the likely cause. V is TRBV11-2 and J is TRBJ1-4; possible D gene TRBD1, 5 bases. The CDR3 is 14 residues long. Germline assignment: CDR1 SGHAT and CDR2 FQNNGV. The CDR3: CASSLGTVNEKLLF. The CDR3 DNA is TGTGCCAGCAGCCTCGGGACGGTGAATGAAAAACTGCTTTTT.

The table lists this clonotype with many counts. CDR3 sequence: CASSVGTGDSYEQYF. As DNA, the CDR3 is TGTGCCAGCAGCGTCGGGACAGGGGACTCCTACGAGCAGTACTTC. The chain links TRBV9 to TRBJ2-7; 10 positions match TRBD1. The CDR3 runs 15 residues. Trimming removed 2 bases from V and 0 bases from J; junction bases left unmatched: 2. Germline V CDR1 and CDR2: SGDLS, YYNGEE.

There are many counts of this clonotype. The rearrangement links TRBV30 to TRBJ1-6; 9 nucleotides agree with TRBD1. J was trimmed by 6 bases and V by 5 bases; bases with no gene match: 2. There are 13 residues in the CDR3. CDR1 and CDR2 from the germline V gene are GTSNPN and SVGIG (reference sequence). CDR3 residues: CAWETGGNSPLHF. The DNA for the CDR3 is TGTGCCTGGGAGACAGGGGGTAATTCACCCCTCCACTTT.

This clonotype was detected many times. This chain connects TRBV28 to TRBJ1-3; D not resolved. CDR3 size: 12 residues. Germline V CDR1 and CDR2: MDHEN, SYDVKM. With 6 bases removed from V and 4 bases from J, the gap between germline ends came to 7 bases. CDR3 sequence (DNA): TGTGCCAGCAGGATTCGAGGAAACACCATATATTTT. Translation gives CASRIRGNTIYF. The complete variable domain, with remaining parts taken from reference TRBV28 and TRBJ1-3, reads DVKVTQSSRYLVKRTGEKVFLECVQDMDHENMFWYRQDPGLGLRLIYFSYDVKMKEKGDIPEGYSVSREKKERFSLILESASTNQTSMYLCASRIRGNTIYFGEGSWLTVV.

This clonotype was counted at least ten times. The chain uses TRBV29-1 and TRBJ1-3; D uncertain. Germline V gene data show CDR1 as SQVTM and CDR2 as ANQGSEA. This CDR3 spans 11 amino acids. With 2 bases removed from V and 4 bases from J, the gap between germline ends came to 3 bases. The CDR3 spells CSVEWGNTIYF. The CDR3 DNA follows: TGCAGCGTTGAATGGGGAAACACCATATATTTT.

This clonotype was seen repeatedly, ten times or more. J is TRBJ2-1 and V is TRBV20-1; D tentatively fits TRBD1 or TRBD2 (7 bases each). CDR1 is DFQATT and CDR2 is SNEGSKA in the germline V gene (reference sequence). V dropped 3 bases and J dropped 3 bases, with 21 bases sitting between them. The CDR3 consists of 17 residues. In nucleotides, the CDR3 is TGCAGTGCTAGGGCGCAGCGGGGCGCAGGGGGCTACAATGAGCAGTTCTTC. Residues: CSARAQRGAGGYNEQFF.

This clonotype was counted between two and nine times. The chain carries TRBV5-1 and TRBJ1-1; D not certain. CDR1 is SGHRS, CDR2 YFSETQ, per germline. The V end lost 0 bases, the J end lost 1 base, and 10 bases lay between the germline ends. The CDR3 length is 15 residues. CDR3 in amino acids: CASSLGDVWNTEAFF. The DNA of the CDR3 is TGCGCCAGCAGCTTGGGCGATGTCTGGAACACTGAAGCTTTCTTT.

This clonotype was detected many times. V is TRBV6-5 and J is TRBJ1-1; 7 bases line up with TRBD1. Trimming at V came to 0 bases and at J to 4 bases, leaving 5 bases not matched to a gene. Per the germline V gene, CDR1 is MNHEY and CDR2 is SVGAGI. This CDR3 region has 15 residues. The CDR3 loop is CASSYSATGSTEAFF. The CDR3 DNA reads TGTGCCAGCAGTTACTCCGCGACAGGGAGCACTGAAGCTTTCTTT.

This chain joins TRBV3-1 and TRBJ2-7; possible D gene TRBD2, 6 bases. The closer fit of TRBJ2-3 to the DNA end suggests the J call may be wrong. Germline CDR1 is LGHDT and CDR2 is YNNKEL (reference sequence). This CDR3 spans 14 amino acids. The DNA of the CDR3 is TGTGCCAGCAGCCCCTCTGGAGGGAGCAATACGCAGTATTTT. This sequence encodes CASSPSGGSNTQYF.

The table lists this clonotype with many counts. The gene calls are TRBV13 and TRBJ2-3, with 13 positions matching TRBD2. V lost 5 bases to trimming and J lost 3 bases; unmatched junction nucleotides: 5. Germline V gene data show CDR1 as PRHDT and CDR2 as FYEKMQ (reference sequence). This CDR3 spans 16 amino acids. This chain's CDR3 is CASSQRLAGGTDTQYF. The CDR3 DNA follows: TGTGCCAGCAGCCAAAGACTAGCGGGGGGAACAGATACGCAGTATTTT.

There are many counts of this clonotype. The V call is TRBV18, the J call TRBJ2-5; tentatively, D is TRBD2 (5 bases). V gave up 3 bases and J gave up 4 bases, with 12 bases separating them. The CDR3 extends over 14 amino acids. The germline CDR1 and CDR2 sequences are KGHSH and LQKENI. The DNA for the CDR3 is TGTGCCAGCTCACCTGGAGGAGTCGGAGAGACCCAGTACTTC. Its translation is CASSPGGVGETQYF.

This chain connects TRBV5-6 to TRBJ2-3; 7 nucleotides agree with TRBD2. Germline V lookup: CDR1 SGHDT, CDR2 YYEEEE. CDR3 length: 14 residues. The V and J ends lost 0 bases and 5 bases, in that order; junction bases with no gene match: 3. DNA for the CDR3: TGTGCCAGCAGCTTGGGACTAGCCAAAGATACGCAGTATTTT. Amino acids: CASSLGLAKDTQYF.

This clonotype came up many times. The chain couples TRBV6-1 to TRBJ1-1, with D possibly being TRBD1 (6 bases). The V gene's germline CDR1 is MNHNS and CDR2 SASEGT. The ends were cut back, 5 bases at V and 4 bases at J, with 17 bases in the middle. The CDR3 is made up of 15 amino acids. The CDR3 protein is CASSTLAVRGTEAFF. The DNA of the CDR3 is TGTGCCAGCAGTACCCTTGCCGTCAGGGGCACTGAAGCTTTCTTT.

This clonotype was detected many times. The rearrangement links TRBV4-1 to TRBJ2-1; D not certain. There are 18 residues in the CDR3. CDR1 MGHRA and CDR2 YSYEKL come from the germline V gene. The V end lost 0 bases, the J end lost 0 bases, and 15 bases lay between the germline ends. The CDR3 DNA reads TGCGCCAGCAGCCAAGACCCCCTCTCAGTAAGCTCCTACAATGAGCAGTTCTTC. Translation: CASSQDPLSVSSYNEQFF.

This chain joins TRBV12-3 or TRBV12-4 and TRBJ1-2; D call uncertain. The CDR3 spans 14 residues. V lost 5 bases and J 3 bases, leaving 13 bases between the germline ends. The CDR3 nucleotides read TGTGCCAGCAGTCCATCGCCTACATACTATGGCTACACCTTC. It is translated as CASSPSPTYYGYTF.

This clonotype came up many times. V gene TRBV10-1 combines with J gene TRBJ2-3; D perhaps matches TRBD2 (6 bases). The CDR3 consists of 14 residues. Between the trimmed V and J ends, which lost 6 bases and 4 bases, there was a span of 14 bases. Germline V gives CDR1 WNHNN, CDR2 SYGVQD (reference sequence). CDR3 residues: CASSVAGSADTQYF. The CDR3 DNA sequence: TGCGCCAGCAGCGTCGCGGGATCAGCAGATACGCAGTATTTT.

The CDR3 sequence: CASSRTGPGTQYF. CDR3 nucleotides: TGTGCCAGCAGTAGGACAGGACCAGGGACCCAGTACTTC. The rearrangement links TRBV7-9 to TRBJ2-5; 7 nucleotides agree with TRBD1. After removal of 6 bases from V and 7 bases from J, the junction contained 8 bases not matched to a gene. Germline V lookup: CDR1 SEHNR, CDR2 FQNEAQ (reference sequence). This CDR3 has 13 residues.